The 19 T cell receptor beta chains below come from one sample, sequenced in a study of blood T cell repertoires in COVID-19. The data were produced by immunoSEQ multiplex PCR, yet TCRdb's version contains in-frame clones alone and is incomplete. This repertoire shows 160,000 or so clones, roughly 82% found once; its top ten account for over 7.5%. What was sequenced was peripheral blood. These receptors were taken from a woman between 65 and 79 years old with acute or convalescent COVID-19.

Of note for this clone: Within the sample, other DNA sequences also encode this same CDR3. The chain employs TRBV5-1 and TRBJ1-6, with 7 bases lining up with TRBD1. The CDR3 totals 15 residues. Germline CDR1 is SGHRS and CDR2 is YFSETQ. V gave up 3 bases and J gave up 6 bases; unmatched junction bases: 6. CDR3 loop: CASSSTGTVNSPLHF. CDR3 DNA sequence: TGCGCCAGCAGCTCCACCGGGACAGTTAATTCACCCCTCCACTTT.

The V and J genes are TRBV24-1 and TRBJ2-5; the match to TRBD1 covers 10 bases. Trimming cost V 3 bases and J 9 bases; bases outside gene matches: 9. There are 15 residues in the CDR3. Looked up from germline, CDR1 is KGHDR and CDR2 is SFDVKD. The CDR3 here is CATSDPGTGAGSQYF. The CDR3 DNA reads as TGTGCCACCAGTGATCCCGGGACAGGGGCAGGGTCCCAGTACTTC.

The chain links TRBV30 to TRBJ1-3; 8 bases fit TRBD1. Germline values: CDR1 GTSNPN, CDR2 SVGIG (reference sequence). The CDR3 is made up of 15 amino acids. The J segment lost 3 bases and the V segment lost 3 bases, leaving 7 bases of the junction unmatched. This CDR3 is CAWSGTGGSGNTIYF. The CDR3 DNA reads as TGTGCCTGGAGCGGAACAGGGGGAAGTGGAAACACCATATATTTT.

The J gene is TRBJ1-2, the V gene TRBV7-2, with 9 bases aligning to TRBD1. Unmatched junction bases numbered 4, after V lost 0 bases and J lost 5 bases. Germline loops: CDR1 SGHTA, CDR2 FQGNSA. This CDR3 is 15 amino acids long. The CDR3, as DNA: TGTGCCAGCAGCTTAGCAGCACAGGGGGCGTATGGCTACACCTTC. It translates to CASSLAAQGAYGYTF.

This clone was detected only a few times. The gene calls are TRBV15 and TRBJ1-4, with D hard to call. The germline gives CDR1 LNHNV, CDR2 YYDKDF (reference sequence). Trimming removed 0 bases at V and 8 bases at J, with 7 bases between. There are 13 residues in the CDR3. CDR3 amino acids: CATSRDLAEKLFF. The CDR3 bases are TGTGCCACCAGCAGAGACCTGGCAGAAAAACTGTTTTTT.

This clone has just a few counts. The chain has TRBV5-1 and TRBJ2-7; 7 bases fit TRBD1. Trimming cost V 4 bases and J 6 bases; bases outside gene matches: 10. CDR3 length equals 14 residues. Germline-derived CDR1 and CDR2 are SGHRS and YFSETQ. In DNA, the CDR3 is TGCGCCAGCAGCACGGGAATCGACAGGGCCGAGCAGTACTTC. This gives the protein CASSTGIDRAEQYF.

This chain connects TRBV28 to TRBJ2-7; 8 bases map to TRBD1. Germline CDR1 reads MDHEN; CDR2 reads SYDVKM. The CDR3 consists of 15 residues. The V and J ends lost 5 bases and 2 bases, in that order; junction bases with no gene match: 8. This CDR3 reads CASSTKRQGTYEQYF. CDR3 in DNA: TGTGCCAGCAGTACGAAAAGACAGGGGACCTACGAGCAGTACTTC.

The chain links TRBV7-2 to TRBJ1-5, with D possibly being TRBD1 (5 bases). Germline assignment: CDR1 SGHTA and CDR2 FQGNSA. With 8 bases removed from V and 4 bases from J, the gap between germline ends came to 15 bases. This CDR3 comprises 14 residues. Written as DNA, the CDR3 is TGTGCCAGCTCCACAGGTGCTAGTAATCAGCCCCAGCATTTT. Translated: CASSTGASNQPQHF.

This sequence joins TRBV6-2 or TRBV6-3 and TRBJ2-7, with 13 bases lining up with TRBD2. The CDR3 covers 16 residues. V lost 0 bases, J lost 13 bases, and 12 bases stayed unmatched. Germline loops: CDR1 MNHEY, CDR2 SVGEGT. The CDR3 spells CASSYSGLAGTPKQYF. The CDR3 DNA is TGTGCCAGCAGTTACTCGGGACTAGCGGGGACGCCCAAACAATACTTC.

The V call is TRBV6-5, the J call TRBJ2-7; 15 nucleotides align to TRBD2. The V and J ends lost 6 bases and 5 bases, in that order; junction bases with no gene match: 2. Germline lookup yields CDR1 MNHEY and CDR2 SVGAGI. This CDR3 spans 14 amino acids. For the CDR3, the DNA is TGTGCCAGCAGGGGACTAGCGGGAGGCAACGAGCAGTACTTC. Translated, it gives CASRGLAGGNEQYF.

In its sample, this clone was seen once. V is TRBV27 and J is TRBJ1-6, with 10 bases matching TRBD1. V was pared by 5 bases and J by 3 bases, with 4 bases of the junction left unmatched. This CDR3 is 16 amino acids long. Germline V lookup: CDR1 MNHEY, CDR2 SMNVEV (reference sequence). CDR3 nucleotide sequence: TGTGCCAGCAGTCCGGGGGACAGGGGCTATAATTCACCCCTCCACTTT. This translates into CASSPGDRGYNSPLHF.

The chain couples TRBV27 to TRBJ2-7, with a weak D call TRBD1 (6 bases). V was cut by 6 bases and J by 3 bases, with 18 bases left in between. The CDR3 contains 15 residues. CDR1 and CDR2 from the germline V gene are MNHEY and SMNVEV (reference sequence). The CDR3 loop is CASRPTMDSFYEQYF. CDR3 nucleotide sequence: TGTGCCAGCAGGCCAACGATGGACAGTTTCTACGAGCAGTACTTC.

This sequence joins TRBV29-1 and TRBJ1-2; D is uncertain. The CDR3 is 13 residues long. The germline V and J ends were trimmed by 1 base and 2 bases, with 8 bases remaining between them. Per germline, CDR1 SQVTM and CDR2 ANQGSEA. CDR3 region: CSVEGGGNYGYTF. In DNA, the CDR3 is TGCAGCGTTGAAGGCGGAGGAAACTATGGCTACACCTTC.

This chain uses TRBV14 with TRBJ2-1; TRBD2 is a possible D gene (5 bases). Trimming cost V 4 bases and J 8 bases, with 15 bases left between them. This CDR3 contains 14 residues. Germline CDR1 and CDR2: SGHDN and FVKESK. CDR3 in amino acids: CASSPWTSRDEQFF. The DNA of the CDR3 is TGTGCCAGCAGCCCCTGGACCTCGAGGGATGAGCAGTTCTTC.

V and J are TRBV2 and TRBJ1-6; 9 nucleotides align to TRBD1. The CDR3 has 14 amino acids. The V gene's germline CDR1 is SNHLY and CDR2 FYNNEI. V gave up 6 bases and J gave up 10 bases; unmatched junction bases: 7. CDR3: CASRRTGEGSPLHF. The CDR3 nucleotides read TGTGCCAGCAGAAGGACAGGGGAGGGATCACCCCTCCACTTT. The full variable domain, completed using reference TRBV2 and TRBJ1-6, is EPEVTQTPSHQVTQMGQEVILRCVPISNHLYFYWYRQILGQKVEFLVSFYNNEISEKSEIFDDQFSVERPDGSNFTLKIRSTKLEDSAMYFCASRRTGEGSPLHFGNGTRLTVT.

The rearrangement uses TRBV9 and TRBJ2-3, with 8 bases aligning to TRBD2. This CDR3 has 15 residues. CDR1 is SGDLS and CDR2 is YYNGEE in the germline V gene. The junction had 4 bases not matched to a gene; V was cut back by 4 bases and J by 0 bases. CDR3 in DNA: TGTGCCAGCAGCCCCTTAGCGGGGAGCACAGATACGCAGTATTTT. Amino acid sequence: CASSPLAGSTDTQYF.

V is TRBV30 and J is TRBJ1-2, with TRBD1 matching over 9 bases. The germline V gene has CDR1 GTSNPN and CDR2 SVGIG (reference sequence). The CDR3 spans 12 residues. The chain's CDR3 is CVRQGQGYGYTF. The CDR3 coding sequence is TGTGTCCGGCAGGGACAGGGCTATGGCTACACCTTC.

This clone appeared a single time. The V gene is TRBV30, the J gene TRBJ1-2; D not resolved. The V end lost 0 bases, the J end lost 5 bases, and 7 bases lay between the germline ends. Germline values: CDR1 GTSNPN, CDR2 SVGIG (reference sequence). This CDR3 comprises 12 residues. In DNA, the CDR3 is TGTGCCTGGAGTGTCCAGAGGTATGGCTACACCTTC. Translated, it gives CAWSVQRYGYTF.

This clone was found once. The chain recombines TRBV4-2 with TRBJ1-2, with D perhaps TRBD1 (6 bases). V lost 0 bases and J 2 bases, leaving 13 bases between the germline ends. CDR1 is LGHNA and CDR2 is YNFKEQ in the germline V gene. The CDR3 totals 16 residues. The CDR3 loop reads CASSQESTGRNYGYTF. The CDR3 DNA is TGTGCCAGCAGCCAAGAGTCCACAGGGAGAAACTATGGCTACACCTTC.